The 13 T cell receptor beta chains presented below share a single source sample, sequenced in a study of T cells in Graves' hyperthyroidism and ophthalmopathy (dated by TCRdb to the late 2010s). Library construction relied on multiplex PCR. The data were produced on an Illumina HiSeq 2000. The TCR beta CDR3 regions were amplified from the RNA transcripts. The first round of RT-PCR for the TCR CDR3 was performed with the HTBI primer set and the Qiagen OneStep RT-PCR kit. The public sequencing data were trimmed at Q25 with fastp and processed into clonotypes with MiXCR by TCRdb, which kept only in-frame beta chains. For every CDR3 protein sequence, its rows merge into one entry that carries the most common genes and DNA. In this sample the table shows nearly 750,000 distinct CDR3 sequences, over 35% of which occur a single time. Of the sample, approximately 31% is held by the ten largest clones. The specimen sequenced was blood. Source of these receptors: a woman in her 40s with Graves' hyperthyroidism.

The chain recombines TRBV19 with TRBJ1-5; D gene uncertain. Trimming cost V 9 bases and J 3 bases, with 12 bases left between them. The CDR3 is made up of 13 amino acids. Germline-derived CDR1 and CDR2 are LNHDA and SQIVND (reference sequence). The CDR3 nucleotides are TGTGCCAGCGCACGCTATGACAATCAGCCCCAGCATTTT. Its protein is CASARYDNQPQHF. Filled out from reference TRBV19 and TRBJ1-5, the complete variable domain reads DGGITQSPKYLFRKEGQNVTLSCEQNLNHDAMYWYRQDPGQGLRLIYYSQIVNDFQKGDIAEGYSVSREKKESFPLTVTSAQKNPTAFYLCASARYDNQPQHFGDGTRLSIL.

This clonotype was seen ten or more times. V usage is TRBV12-3 or TRBV12-4 and J usage is TRBJ1-2; 8 bases are shared with TRBD1. Trimming cost V 6 bases and J 8 bases; bases outside gene matches: 14. CDR3 length equals 15 residues. In nucleotides, the CDR3 is TGTGCCAGCAGCACTTCGCTGACAGGGGTGAAGGGCTACACCTTC. This gives the protein CASSTSLTGVKGYTF.

This clonotype was seen at least ten times. The chain couples TRBV5-1 to TRBJ2-7, with D possibly being TRBD1 or TRBD2 (6 bases each). This CDR3 comprises 13 residues. Trimming removed 0 bases from V and 5 bases from J, with 9 bases in between. Germline CDR1 reads SGHRS; CDR2 reads YFSETQ. The CDR3 is CASSLGGANEQYF. The CDR3 nucleotides read TGCGCCAGCAGCTTGGGGGGGGCCAACGAGCAGTACTTC.

The V gene is TRBV20-1, the J gene TRBJ2-1; no reliable D call. Trimming removed 1 base at V and 5 bases at J, with 12 bases between. The CDR3 sequence is 14 residues long. Germline assignment: CDR1 DFQATT and CDR2 SNEGSKA (reference sequence). CDR3 amino acids: CSARGGWTNNEQFF. DNA of the CDR3: TGCAGTGCTAGAGGGGGTTGGACGAACAATGAGCAGTTCTTC.

Worth noting for this clonotype: A much larger clone differs from this one at a single base, so this may be a read error. The V and J genes are TRBV2 and TRBJ2-5; 8 bases agree with TRBD1. Per the germline V gene, CDR1 is SNHLY and CDR2 is FYNNEI. The CDR3 totals 13 residues. CDR3 DNA sequence: TGTGCCAGCACTGGAAACAGGGGGGAGACCCAGCACTTC. This codes for CASTGNRGETQHF. Complete variable domain (other parts from reference TRBV2 and TRBJ2-5): EPEVTQTPSHQVTQMGQEVILRCVPISNHLYFYWYRQILGQKVEFLVSFYNNEISEKSEIFDDQFSVERPDGSNFTLKIRSTKLEDSAMYFCASTGNRGETQHFGPGTRLLVL.

This clonotype was counted between two and nine times. The chain recombines TRBV19 with TRBJ2-2, with 8 bases lining up with TRBD2. This CDR3 region has 15 residues. Looked up from germline, CDR1 is LNHDA and CDR2 is SQIVND (reference sequence). J lost 7 bases, V lost 7 bases, and 11 bases had no gene match. In DNA form, the CDR3 reads TGTGCCAGTAATGGCGGGGGGCCGTCCGGCGGGGAGCTGTTTTTT. It yields the protein CASNGGGPSGGELFF.

This clonotype showed up just once. Germline is not matched at one junction end, which may reflect a read error. CDR3 protein: CASSWKNTEAF. The CDR3 coding sequence is TGTGCCAGCAGCTGGAAGAACACTGAAGCTTTC. This chain links TRBV7-2 with TRBJ2-6; D is unclear. Germline assignment: CDR1 SGHTA and CDR2 FQGNSA. The CDR3 consists of 11 residues.

V is TRBV12-3 or TRBV12-4 and J is TRBJ1-1, with unresolved D. The CDR3 sequence is 14 residues long. The germline V and J ends were trimmed by 7 bases and 6 bases, with 18 bases remaining between them. The CDR3 nucleotides are TGTGCCAGCAATCCATCTCCGGGTTCCGCTGAAGCTTTCTTT. It translates to CASNPSPGSAEAFF.

In this sample, this clonotype turned up many times. The genes are TRBV14 and TRBJ1-1, with D maybe TRBD1 (5 bases). Trimming shortened V by 0 bases and J by 0 bases, and 8 bases separated the two germline ends. This CDR3 contains 15 residues. Germline CDR1 is SGHDN and CDR2 is FVKESK. CDR3 loop: CASSQDAGLNTEAFF. The DNA for the CDR3 is TGTGCCAGCAGCCAAGATGCAGGGCTGAACACTGAAGCTTTCTTT.

This clonotype was observed at least ten times. The chain employs TRBV29-1 and TRBJ2-7; 11 bases line up with TRBD1. Germline CDR1 is SQVTM and CDR2 is ANQGSEA. This CDR3 comprises 13 residues. Trimming at V came to 3 bases and at J to 7 bases, leaving 5 bases not matched to a gene. CDR3 sequence reads: CSVDGQGAVEQYF. The CDR3 DNA reads TGCAGCGTTGACGGACAGGGGGCTGTTGAGCAGTACTTC.

V is TRBV10-3 and J is TRBJ2-7, with a weak D call TRBD1 (5 bases). The CDR3 runs 14 residues. The V end lost 11 bases, the J end lost 2 bases, and 19 bases lay between the germline ends. Germline CDR1 ENHRY, CDR2 SYGVKD. The CDR3 DNA sequence: TGTGCCGGCAGTACACTCACAGGAACCTACGAGCAGTACTTC. It yields the protein CAGSTLTGTYEQYF.

This clonotype was seen just once. The gene calls are TRBV10-3 and TRBJ2-1; perhaps TRBD2 as D (5 bases). Germline V gene sequence: CDR1 ENHRY, CDR2 SYGVKD. V was shortened by 3 bases and J by 9 bases, with 12 bases between the two germline ends. This CDR3 contains 13 residues. The CDR3 region is CAISEGPRGEQFF. Here the CDR3 DNA reads TGTGCCATCAGTGAAGGGCCCCGGGGTGAGCAGTTCTTC.

This chain joins TRBV25-1 and TRBJ2-2, with D tentatively TRBD1 (5 bases). The CDR3 is 15 amino acids. The ends were cut back, 0 bases at V and 5 bases at J, with 10 bases in the middle. Germline V gene data show CDR1 as MGHDK and CDR2 as SYGVNS. CDR3 sequence: CASSEYSPGTGELFF. The CDR3 nucleotides are TGTGCCAGCAGTGAATATTCCCCAGGGACCGGGGAGCTGTTTTTT.